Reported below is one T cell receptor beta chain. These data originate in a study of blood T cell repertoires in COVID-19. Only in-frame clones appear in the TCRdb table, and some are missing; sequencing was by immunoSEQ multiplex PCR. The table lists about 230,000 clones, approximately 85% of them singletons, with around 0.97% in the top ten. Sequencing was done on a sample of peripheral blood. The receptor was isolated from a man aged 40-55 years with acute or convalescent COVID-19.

The CDR3 nucleotides are TGTGCCACCAGCAGAGATTTGGGACATGATTGGCCCCAGCATTTT. It encodes CATSRDLGHDWPQHF. The chain employs TRBV15 and TRBJ1-5, with D tentatively TRBD1 (6 bases). The CDR3 totals 15 residues. Trimming took 0 bases from V and 9 from J, leaving 15 bases between them. CDR1 and CDR2 (germline): LNHNV, YYDKDF (reference sequence).